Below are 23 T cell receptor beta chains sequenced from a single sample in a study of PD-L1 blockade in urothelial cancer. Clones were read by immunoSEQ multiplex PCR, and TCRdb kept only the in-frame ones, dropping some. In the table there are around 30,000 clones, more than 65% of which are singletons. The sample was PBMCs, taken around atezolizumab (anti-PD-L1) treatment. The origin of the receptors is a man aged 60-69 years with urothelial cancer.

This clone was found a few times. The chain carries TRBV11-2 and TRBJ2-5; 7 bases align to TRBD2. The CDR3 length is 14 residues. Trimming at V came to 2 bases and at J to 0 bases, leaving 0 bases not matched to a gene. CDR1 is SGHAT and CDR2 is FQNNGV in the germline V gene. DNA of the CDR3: TGTGCCAGCAGCTTAACTAGCGACCAAGAGACCCAGTACTTC. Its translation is CASSLTSDQETQYF.

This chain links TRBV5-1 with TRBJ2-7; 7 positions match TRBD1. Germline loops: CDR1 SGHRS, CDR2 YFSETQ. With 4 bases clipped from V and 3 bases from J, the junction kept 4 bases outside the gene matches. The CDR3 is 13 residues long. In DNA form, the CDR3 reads TGCGCCAGCAGCCCGACAGGGAACTACGAGCAGTACTTC. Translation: CASSPTGNYEQYF.

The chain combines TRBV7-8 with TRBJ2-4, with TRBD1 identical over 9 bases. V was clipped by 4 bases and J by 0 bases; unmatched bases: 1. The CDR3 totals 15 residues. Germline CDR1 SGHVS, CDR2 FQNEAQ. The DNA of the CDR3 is TGTGCCAGCAGCTCGGGACAGGGAGCCAAAAACATTCAGTACTTC. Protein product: CASSSGQGAKNIQYF.

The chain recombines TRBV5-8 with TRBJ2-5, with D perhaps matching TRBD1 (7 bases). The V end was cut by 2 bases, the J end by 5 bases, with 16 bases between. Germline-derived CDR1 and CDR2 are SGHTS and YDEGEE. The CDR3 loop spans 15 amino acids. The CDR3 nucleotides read TGTGCCAGCAGCTTCGGACAGGAGGCGGGGGAGACCCAGTACTTC. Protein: CASSFGQEAGETQYF.

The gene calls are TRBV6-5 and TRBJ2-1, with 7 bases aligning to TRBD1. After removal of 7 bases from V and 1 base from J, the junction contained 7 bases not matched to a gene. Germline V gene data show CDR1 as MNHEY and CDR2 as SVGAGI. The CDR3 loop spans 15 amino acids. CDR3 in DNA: TGTGCCAGCACCCGGGACAGTCCGTCCTACAATGAGCAGTTCTTC. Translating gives CASTRDSPSYNEQFF.

As DNA, the CDR3 is TGTGCCAGCAGCCAGGCGGGACAGGGGGCGCGGGAAGCTTTCTTT. Its translation: CASSQAGQGAREAFF. The chain couples TRBV4-2 to TRBJ1-1; TRBD1 agrees at 12 bases. The length of the CDR3 is 15 residues. Germline trimming cut 3 bases from V and 8 bases from J; bases unmatched to any gene: 7. Germline values: CDR1 LGHNA, CDR2 YNFKEQ.

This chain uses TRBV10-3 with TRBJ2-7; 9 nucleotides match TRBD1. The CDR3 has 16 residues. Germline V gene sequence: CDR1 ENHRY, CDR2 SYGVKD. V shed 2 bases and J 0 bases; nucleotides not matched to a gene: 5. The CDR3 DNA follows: TGTGCCATCAGTGAGACCGGGACAGGGAGCTCCTACGAGCAGTACTTC. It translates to CAISETGTGSSYEQYF.

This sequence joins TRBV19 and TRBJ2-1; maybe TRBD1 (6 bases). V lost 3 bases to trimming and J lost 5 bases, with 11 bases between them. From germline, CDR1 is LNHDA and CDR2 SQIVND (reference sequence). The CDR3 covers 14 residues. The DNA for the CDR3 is TGTGCCAGTAGTATTCTGGCAGGGGACAATGAGCAGTTCTTC. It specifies CASSILAGDNEQFF.

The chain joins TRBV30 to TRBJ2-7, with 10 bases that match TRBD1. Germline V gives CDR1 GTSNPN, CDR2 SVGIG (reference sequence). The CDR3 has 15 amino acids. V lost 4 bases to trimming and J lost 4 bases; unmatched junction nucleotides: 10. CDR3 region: CAWMLGTGAPYEQYF. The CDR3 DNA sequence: TGTGCCTGGATGCTCGGGACAGGGGCCCCGTACGAGCAGTACTTC.

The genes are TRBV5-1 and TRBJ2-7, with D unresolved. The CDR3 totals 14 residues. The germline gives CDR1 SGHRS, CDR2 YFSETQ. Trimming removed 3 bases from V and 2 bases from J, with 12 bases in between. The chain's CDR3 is CASSSTSQAYEQYF. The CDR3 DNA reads TGCGCCAGCAGCTCAACGTCTCAGGCCTACGAGCAGTACTTC.

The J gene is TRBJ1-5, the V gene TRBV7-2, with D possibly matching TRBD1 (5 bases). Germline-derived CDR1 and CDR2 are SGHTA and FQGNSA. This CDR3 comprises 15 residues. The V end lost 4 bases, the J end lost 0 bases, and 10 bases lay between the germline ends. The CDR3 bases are TGTGCCAGCAGCTCTGGCGGGGCTAGCAATCAGCCCCAGCATTTT. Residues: CASSSGGASNQPQHF.

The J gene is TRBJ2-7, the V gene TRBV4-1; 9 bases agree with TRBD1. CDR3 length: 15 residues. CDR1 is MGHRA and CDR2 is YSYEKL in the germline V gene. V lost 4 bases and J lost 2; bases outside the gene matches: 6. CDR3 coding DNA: TGCGCCAGCAGCCTGGGACAGGGTGCCGCCTACGAGCAGTACTTC. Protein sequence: CASSLGQGAAYEQYF.

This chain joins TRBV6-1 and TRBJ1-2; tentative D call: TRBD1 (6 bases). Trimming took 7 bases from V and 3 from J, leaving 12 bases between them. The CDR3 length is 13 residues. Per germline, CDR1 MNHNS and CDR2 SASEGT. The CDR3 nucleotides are TGTGCCAGCATCCAGGGGCTTTACTATGGCTACACCTTC. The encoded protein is CASIQGLYYGYTF.

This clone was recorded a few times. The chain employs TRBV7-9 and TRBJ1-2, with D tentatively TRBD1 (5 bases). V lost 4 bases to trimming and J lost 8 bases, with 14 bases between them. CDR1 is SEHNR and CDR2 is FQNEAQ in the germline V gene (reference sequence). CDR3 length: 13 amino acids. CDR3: CASSSRGASGYTF. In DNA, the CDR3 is TGTGCCAGCAGCTCAAGGGGCGCCTCAGGCTACACCTTC.

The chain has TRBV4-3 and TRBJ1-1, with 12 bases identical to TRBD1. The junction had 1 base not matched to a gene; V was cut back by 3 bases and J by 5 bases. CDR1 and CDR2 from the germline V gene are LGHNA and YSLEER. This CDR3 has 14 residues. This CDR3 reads CASSQGQGATEAFF. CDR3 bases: TGCGCCAGCAGCCAGGGACAGGGGGCAACTGAAGCTTTCTTT.

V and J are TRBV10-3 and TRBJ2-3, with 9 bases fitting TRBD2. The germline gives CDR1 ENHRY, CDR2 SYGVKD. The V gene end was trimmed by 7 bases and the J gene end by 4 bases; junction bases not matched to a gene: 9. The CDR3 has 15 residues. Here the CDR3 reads CAIKPGLAGADTQYF. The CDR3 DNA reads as TGTGCCATCAAGCCGGGACTAGCCGGCGCAGATACGCAGTATTTT.

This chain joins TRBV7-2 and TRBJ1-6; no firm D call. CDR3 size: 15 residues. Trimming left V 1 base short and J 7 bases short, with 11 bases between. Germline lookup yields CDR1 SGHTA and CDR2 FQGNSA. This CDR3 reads CASSLGGWGNSPLHF. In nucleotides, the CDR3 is TGTGCCAGCAGCTTAGGAGGGTGGGGAAATTCACCCCTCCACTTT.

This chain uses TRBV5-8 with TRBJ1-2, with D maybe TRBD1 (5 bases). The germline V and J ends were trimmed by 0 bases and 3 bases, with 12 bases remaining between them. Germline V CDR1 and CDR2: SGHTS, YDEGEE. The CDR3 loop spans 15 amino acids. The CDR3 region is CASSLGDWSYYGYTF. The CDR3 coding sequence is TGTGCCAGCAGCTTGGGGGACTGGTCCTACTATGGCTACACCTTC.

The CDR3 DNA reads TGTGCCAGCAGTGTGGGGCTCAATGATGGCTACACCTTC. Protein product: CASSVGLNDGYTF. V and J are TRBV2 and TRBJ1-2; D is perhaps TRBD1 (5 bases). The ends were cut back, 4 bases at V and 6 bases at J, with 12 bases in the middle. The germline V gene encodes CDR1 SNHLY and CDR2 FYNNEI. The length of the CDR3 is 13 residues.

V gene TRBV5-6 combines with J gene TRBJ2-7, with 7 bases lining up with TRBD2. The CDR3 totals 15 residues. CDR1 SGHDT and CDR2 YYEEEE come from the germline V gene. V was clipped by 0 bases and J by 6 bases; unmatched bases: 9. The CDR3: CASSLAAGMNSEQYF. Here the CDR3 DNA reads TGTGCCAGCAGCTTGGCAGCGGGGATGAATAGCGAGCAGTACTTC. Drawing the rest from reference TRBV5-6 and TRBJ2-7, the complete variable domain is DAGVTQSPTHLIKTRGQQVTLRCSPKSGHDTVSWYQQALGQGPQFIFQYYEEEERQRGNFPDRFSGHQFPNYSSELNVNALLLGDSALYLCASSLAAGMNSEQYFGPGTRLTVT.

The CDR3 loop reads CASRKLAGDDTQYF. CDR3 sequence (DNA): TGTGCCAGCAGGAAACTAGCGGGAGATGATACGCAGTATTTT. The chain joins TRBV27 to TRBJ2-3; 11 nucleotides line up with TRBD2. This CDR3 is built from 14 residues. V trimming: 6 bases; J trimming: 6 bases; junction bases outside the gene matches: 5. In germline, CDR1 is MNHEY, CDR2 SMNVEV (reference sequence).

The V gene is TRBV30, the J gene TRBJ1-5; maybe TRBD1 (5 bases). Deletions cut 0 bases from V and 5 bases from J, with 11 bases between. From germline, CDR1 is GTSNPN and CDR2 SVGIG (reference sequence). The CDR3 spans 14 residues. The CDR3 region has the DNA TGTGCCTGGAGTGTAGGGGAGGGGTATCAGCCCCAGCATTTT. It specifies CAWSVGEGYQPQHF.

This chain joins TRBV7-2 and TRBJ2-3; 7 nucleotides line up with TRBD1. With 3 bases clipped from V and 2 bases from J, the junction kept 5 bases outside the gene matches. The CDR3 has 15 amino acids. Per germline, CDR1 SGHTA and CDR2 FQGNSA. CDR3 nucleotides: TGTGCCAGCAGCTTTCGACAGGGAAACACAGATACGCAGTATTTT. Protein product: CASSFRQGNTDTQYF.